A selection of T cell receptor beta chains follows, all from one sample in a study of control samples from healthy donors and cancer patients. Only in-frame clones appear in the TCRdb table, and some are missing; sequencing was by immunoSEQ multiplex PCR. The sample records roughly 370,000 clones, over 75% being singletons. Sequencing was carried out using PBMCs. These receptors all come from a man aged 40-55 years with head and neck cancer. The CDR3 runs from the conserved cysteine through the conserved F or W. A D gene is named only where the DNA matches it firmly. Rows give clone size only sometimes, using once, few, many, or a class for an expanded clone.

V: TRBV28
J: TRBJ1-4
D: NA
size: NA
CDR3: CASSAPVINEKLFF
DNA: TGTGCCAGCAGTGCCCCCGTAATTAATGAAAAACTGTTTTTT

V: TRBV19
J: TRBJ1-2
D: NA
size: NA
CDR3: CASSRDSGYTF
DNA: TGTGCCAGTAGTCGGGACTCCGGCTACACCTTC

V: TRBV6-6
J: TRBJ2-2
D: NA
size: NA
CDR3: CASINMRGGELFF
DNA: TGTGCCAGCATCAATATGAGGGGCGGGGAGCTGTTTTTT

V: TRBV19
J: TRBJ1-5
D: NA
size: few
CDR3: CASSIGGQPQHF
DNA: TGTGCCAGTAGTATAGGAGGTCAGCCCCAGCATTTT

V: TRBV28
J: TRBJ1-2
D: NA
size: NA
CDR3: CASIRGQLNYGYTF
DNA: TGTGCCAGCATCCGTGGACAGCTTAACTATGGCTACACCTTC

V: TRBV6-6
J: TRBJ2-1
D: NA
size: NA
CDR3: CASSYPEDNEQFF
DNA: TGTGCCAGCAGTTACCCGGAGGACAATGAGCAGTTCTTC

V: TRBV3-1/TRBV3-2
J: TRBJ2-2
D: NA
size: NA
CDR3: CASTYPGVGELFF
DNA: TGTGCCAGCACCTACCCAGGGGTCGGGGAGCTGTTTTTT

V: TRBV28
J: TRBJ1-2
D: TRBD1
size: few
CDR3: CASSFPGGINSVGYTF
DNA: TGTGCCAGCAGTTTCCCAGGGGGCATAAATTCGGTTGGCTACACCTTC

V: TRBV7-8
J: TRBJ1-1
D: NA
size: NA
CDR3: CASSFRYITEAFF
DNA: TGTGCCAGCAGCTTTAGGTACATCACTGAAGCTTTCTTT

V: TRBV28
J: TRBJ1-5
D: NA
size: NA
CDR3: CASSLSSRPYSNQPQHF
DNA: TGTGCCAGCAGTTTATCAAGTCGGCCTTATAGCAATCAGCCCCAGCATTTT

V: TRBV4-2
J: TRBJ2-2
D: TRBD2
size: NA
CDR3: CASSLRDYSIANTGELFF
DNA: TGTGCCAGCAGCCTCCGGGACTACTCAATCGCGAACACCGGGGAGCTGTTTTTT

V: TRBV7-9
J: TRBJ1-2
D: TRBD1
size: NA
CDR3: CASSLGTGPNYGYTF
DNA: TGTGCCAGCAGCTTAGGGACAGGCCCGAACTATGGCTACACCTTC

V: TRBV19
J: TRBJ2-7
D: NA
size: NA
CDR3: CASSAGRGRAYEQYF
DNA: TGTGCCAGTAGTGCGGGGCGAGGACGGGCCTACGAGCAGTACTTC

V: TRBV10-3
J: TRBJ2-7
D: NA
size: NA
CDR3: CAISGVNRDGFYEQYF
DNA: TGTGCCATCAGTGGAGTAAATCGGGACGGCTTCTACGAGCAGTACTTC

V: TRBV30
J: TRBJ2-7
D: NA
size: NA
CDR3: CAWSVTGLYEQYF
DNA: TGTGCCTGGAGTGTAACAGGGCTCTACGAGCAGTACTTC

V: TRBV9
J: TRBJ2-7
D: TRBD2
size: NA
CDR3: CASSVGLAGVNEQYF
DNA: TGTGCCAGCAGCGTAGGGCTAGCGGGAGTCAACGAGCAGTACTTC

V: TRBV10-1
J: TRBJ1-4
D: NA
size: NA
CDR3: CASSVGVGEKLFF
DNA: TGCGCCAGCAGTGTAGGGGTCGGTGAAAAACTGTTTTTT

V: TRBV7-8
J: TRBJ2-1
D: TRBD2
size: NA
CDR3: CASSLEGGSDEQFF
DNA: TGTGCCAGCAGCTTAGAAGGCGGGAGCGATGAGCAGTTCTTC

V: TRBV6-4
J: TRBJ2-5
D: NA
size: NA
CDR3: CASSDPLEHQYF
DNA: TGTGCCAGCAGTGACCCCCTGGAGCACCAGTACTTC

V: TRBV28
J: TRBJ1-4
D: NA
size: NA
CDR3: CASSFGATNEKLFF
DNA: TGTGCCAGCAGTTTTGGTGCGACTAATGAAAAACTGTTTTTT

V: TRBV6-2/TRBV6-3
J: TRBJ1-2
D: NA
size: NA
CDR3: CASTPKGRPAAGYTF
DNA: TGTGCCAGCACCCCAAAGGGCAGACCTGCGGCTGGCTACACCTTC

V: TRBV4-1
J: TRBJ1-2
D: NA
size: NA
CDR3: CASSQEGTGTDSRYGYTF
DNA: TGCGCCAGCAGCCAAGAGGGCACCGGTACGGATTCTAGGTATGGCTACACCTTC

V: TRBV10-2
J: TRBJ2-7
D: TRBD2
size: once
CDR3: CASKGTSGSDEQYF
DNA: TGCGCCAGCAAAGGGACTAGCGGGAGCGACGAGCAGTACTTC

V: TRBV4-1
J: TRBJ2-3
D: NA
size: NA
CDR3: CASSQDLPAGDTQYF
DNA: TGCGCCAGCAGCCAAGATCTTCCCGCCGGGGATACGCAGTATTTT

V: TRBV18
J: TRBJ2-3
D: TRBD2
size: NA
CDR3: CASSPPLSPAGVRDTQYF
DNA: TGTGCCAGCTCACCCCCTCTTTCACCAGCGGGAGTGAGAGATACGCAGTATTTT

V: TRBV27
J: TRBJ1-5
D: NA
size: NA
CDR3: CASSFKPQHF
DNA: TGTGCCAGCAGTTTTAAGCCCCAGCATTTT